This record looks at one TCR beta chain sequence and its context. Its antigen remains undetermined. No quality values exist for individual bases; no much larger clone is one base distant. This specimen's time point label, interpreted: about 28 days (+/-7) after the second vaccine dose. AZD1222 recipients whose second dose came at about 4 weeks and those whose second dose came at about 12 weeks were combined into one group, since spike-specific TCR depth and breadth did not differ between the two schedules. Vaccinee samples were obtained from the UK trials COV001 and COV002, which included a single-blind randomized controlled phase 2/3 trial of AZD1222 (ChAdOx1 nCoV-19) in healthy adults. For TCRbeta chain sequencing, PBMC samples from trial participants were taken at day 0 and at day 28 after the second dose. The CDR3 regions of human TCRbeta chains were analyzed by immunosequencing. On the authors' methods: Repertoire TCRs were checked for matches against a reference library of SARS-CoV-2-specific TCRs that had been generated using the MIRA antigen-specificity platform. Breadth was defined as the fraction of unique TCRs that were SARS-CoV-2-associated. Depth was defined as the fraction of total T cells that were SARS-CoV-2-associated. Using the MIRA data, each spike-specific TCR was mapped to the spike region that the TCR reacts to and placed in a CD4 or CD8 class. Log10-transformed breadth and depth values were compared by one-way ANOVA with Sidak's multiple comparisons tests. Entries here come from immuneACCESS through TCRdb and include only in-frame sequences with V and J called. Some clones fail to appear in such tables; in the studies checked, an unresolved V gene covers under half of the shortfall, and the cause of the remainder is unknown. D and trimming were read from the DNA, whereas the V and J calls and clone size are those reported in that table. This sample lists around 80,000 clones; 70% to 90% were detected once. The top ten clonotypes cover 10% of the sample.

The data were taken from a study of T cell responses to AZD1222 COVID-19 vaccine (dated by TCRdb to the early 2020s). Context from the whole study: A total of roughly 240 trial participants underwent TCR sequencing, of whom 200 to 220 received two doses of AZD1222 and 26 received two doses of the MenACWY control vaccine. Enrollment into the trials was organized by age into subgroups of 18-55, 56-69 and 70-plus years, and those subgroups contained about 160, 30 and 59 TCR-sequenced participants, respectively. Beyond this particular receptor, the publication reports: The vaccine-associated CD4 TCRs covered the entire spike protein, and the dominant responses fell in regions 160-218 and 743-854. Reportedly, close to half of the unique spike-specific TCRs recognized epitopes lying outside the regions that are mutated in the B.1.351 and B.1.1.7 variants. In the small 56-69-year group, the increase in depth fell short of significance, most likely because of low power. Because no samples from the day 14 peak response were available, repertoires could be characterized only after the peak T cell response. A significant rise in spike-specific TCR breadth and depth was observed after two AZD1222 doses relative to day 0 and relative to MenACWY recipients. Participants were mostly white British and included more females than males, and it was suggested by the authors that clonal diversity may have been underestimated. Conclusions about previously exposed vaccinees were limited because only six AZD1222 recipients were SARS-CoV-2 seropositive at baseline.

The germline ends are 14 bases apart after V is trimmed by 7 bases and J by 5 bases. The CDR3 numbers 12 residues from cysteine through phenylalanine. Just the 36-base CDR3 DNA is kept, in frame starting at base 1. Based on the germline V gene, the CDR1 and CDR2 sequences are SQVTM and ANQGSEA. The sequence derives from an adult who received the AZD1222 COVID-19 vaccine. The rearranged segments are TRBV29-1 and TRBJ2-5, and perhaps TRBD2 as D gene, on 5 matching bases. The sample consisted of peripheral blood, taken 28 days after the second AZD1222 dose. In nucleotides, the sequence is TGCAGCGGCGGACTGGATTCGGAGACCCAGTACTTC. Translation gives CSGGLDSETQYF.